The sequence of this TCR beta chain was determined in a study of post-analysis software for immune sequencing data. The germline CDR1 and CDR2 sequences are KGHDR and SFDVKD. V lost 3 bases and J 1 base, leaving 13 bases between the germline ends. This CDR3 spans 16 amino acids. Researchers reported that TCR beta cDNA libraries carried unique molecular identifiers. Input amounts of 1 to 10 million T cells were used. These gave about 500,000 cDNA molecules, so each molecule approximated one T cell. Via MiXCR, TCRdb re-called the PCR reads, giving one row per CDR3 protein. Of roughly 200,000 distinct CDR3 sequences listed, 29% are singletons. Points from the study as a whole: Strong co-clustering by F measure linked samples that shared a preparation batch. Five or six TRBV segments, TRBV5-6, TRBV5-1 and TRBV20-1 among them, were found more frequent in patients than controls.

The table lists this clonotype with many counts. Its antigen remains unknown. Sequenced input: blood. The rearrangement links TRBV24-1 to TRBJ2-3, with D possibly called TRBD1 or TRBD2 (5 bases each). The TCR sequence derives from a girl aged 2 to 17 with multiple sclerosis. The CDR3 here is CATSDGDRMGTDTQYF. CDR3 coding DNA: TGTGCCACCAGTGATGGGGACCGGATGGGCACAGATACGCAGTATTTT.